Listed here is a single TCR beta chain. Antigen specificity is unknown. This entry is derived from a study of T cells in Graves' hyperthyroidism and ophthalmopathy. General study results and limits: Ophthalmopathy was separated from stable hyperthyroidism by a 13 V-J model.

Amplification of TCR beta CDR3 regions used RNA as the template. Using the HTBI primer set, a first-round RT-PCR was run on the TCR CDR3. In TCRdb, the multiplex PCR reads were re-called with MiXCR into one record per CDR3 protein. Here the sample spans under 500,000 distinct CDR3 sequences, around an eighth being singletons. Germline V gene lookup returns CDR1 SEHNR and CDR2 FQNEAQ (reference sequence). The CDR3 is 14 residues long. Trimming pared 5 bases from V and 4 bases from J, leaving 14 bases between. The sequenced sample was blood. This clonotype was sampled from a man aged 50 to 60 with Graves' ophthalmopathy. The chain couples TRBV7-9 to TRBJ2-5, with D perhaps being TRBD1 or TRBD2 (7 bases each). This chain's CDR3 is CASSPGGGRETQYF. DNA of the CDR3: TGTGCCAGCAGCCCAGGGGGGGGGCGAGAGACCCAGTACTTC.